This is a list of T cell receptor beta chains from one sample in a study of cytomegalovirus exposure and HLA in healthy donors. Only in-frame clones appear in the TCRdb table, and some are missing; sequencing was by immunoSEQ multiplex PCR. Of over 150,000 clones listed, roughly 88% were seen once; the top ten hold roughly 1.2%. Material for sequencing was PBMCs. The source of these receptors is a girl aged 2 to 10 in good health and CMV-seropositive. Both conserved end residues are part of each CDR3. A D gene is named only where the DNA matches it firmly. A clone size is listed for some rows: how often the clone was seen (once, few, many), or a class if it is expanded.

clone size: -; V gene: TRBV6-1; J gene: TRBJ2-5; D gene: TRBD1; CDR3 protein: CASSETGAETQYF; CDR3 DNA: TGTGCCAGCAGTGAGACAGGGGCCGAGACCCAGTACTTC
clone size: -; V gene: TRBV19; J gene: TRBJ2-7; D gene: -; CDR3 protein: CASSTNPDGYEQYF; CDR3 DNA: TGTGCCAGTAGTACCAACCCAGACGGGTACGAGCAGTACTTC
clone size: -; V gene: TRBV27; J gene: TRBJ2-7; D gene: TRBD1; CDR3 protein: CASSQTRQGKQYF; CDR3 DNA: TGTGCCAGCAGCCAGACTCGACAGGGCAAGCAGTACTTC
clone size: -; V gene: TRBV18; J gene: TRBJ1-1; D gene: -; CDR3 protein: CASSARGVDTEAFF; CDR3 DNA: TGTGCCAGCTCAGCCCGGGGGGTGGACACTGAAGCTTTCTTT
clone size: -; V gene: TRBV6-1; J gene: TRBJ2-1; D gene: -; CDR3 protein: CASSEALYNEQFF; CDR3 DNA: TGTGCCAGCAGTGAGGCCCTTTACAATGAGCAGTTCTTC
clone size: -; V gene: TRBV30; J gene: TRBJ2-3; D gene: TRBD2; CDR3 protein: CACRGVAGSVRDTQYF; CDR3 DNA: TGTGCCTGCCGCGGGGTAGCGGGGAGCGTTAGGGATACGCAGTATTTT
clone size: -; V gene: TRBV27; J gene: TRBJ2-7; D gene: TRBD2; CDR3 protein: CASSPAAGGEREQYF; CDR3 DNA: TGTGCCAGCAGCCCCGCAGCGGGAGGGGAGCGCGAGCAGTACTTC
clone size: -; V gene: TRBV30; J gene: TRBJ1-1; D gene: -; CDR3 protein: CAWSLQGATEAFF; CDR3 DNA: TGTGCCTGGAGTTTACAGGGTGCCACTGAAGCTTTCTTT
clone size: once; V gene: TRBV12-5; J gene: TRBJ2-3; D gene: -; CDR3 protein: CASGQGRTDTQYF; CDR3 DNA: TGTGCTAGTGGCCAGGGTCGGACAGATACGCAGTATTTT
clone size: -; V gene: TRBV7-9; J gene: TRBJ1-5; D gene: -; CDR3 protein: CASSSAGLNQPQHF; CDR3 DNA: TGTGCCAGCAGCTCCGCCGGACTTAATCAGCCCCAGCATTTT
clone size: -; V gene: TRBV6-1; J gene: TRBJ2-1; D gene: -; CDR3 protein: CASSLSFEQFF; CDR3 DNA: TGTGCCAGCAGCCTCTCGTTTGAGCAGTTCTTC